Presented here are 14 T cell receptor beta chains from one specimen sequenced in a study of blood T cell repertoires in COVID-19. TCRdb's table, derived via immunoSEQ multiplex PCR, lists solely in-frame clones and lacks some. The table has about 210,000 clones, around 80% seen once. Sequenced input: peripheral blood. The receptors were gathered from a woman in her sixties or seventies with acute or convalescent COVID-19.

This chain joins TRBV3-1 (or the pseudogene TRBV3-2) and TRBJ2-7, with TRBD1 identical over 9 bases. CDR3 size: 14 residues. Germline values: CDR1 LGHDT, CDR2 YNNKEL (reference sequence). Trimming at V came to 4 bases and at J to 6 bases, leaving 7 bases not matched to a gene. The CDR3 nucleotides are TGTGCCAGCAGCCGGGGACAGGGTATTGGCGAGCAGTACTTC. Protein sequence: CASSRGQGIGEQYF.

The CDR3 coding sequence is TGCGCCAGCAGCCAAACCGGGACTACGAGCTCCTACAATGAGCAGTTCTTC. The encoded protein is CASSQTGTTSSYNEQFF. The chain links TRBV4-1 to TRBJ2-1, with 7 bases matching TRBD2. Germline CDR1 and CDR2: MGHRA and YSYEKL. The CDR3 length is 17 residues. The junction had 7 bases not matched to a gene; V was cut back by 2 bases and J by 0 bases.

The chain recombines TRBV29-1 with TRBJ1-1, with D perhaps matching TRBD1 (5 bases). The V gene lost 4 bases and the J gene lost 2 bases, with 8 bases spanning the gap. The CDR3 is 12 amino acids. Germline CDR1 and CDR2: SQVTM and ANQGSEA. The CDR3 protein is CSVGDRNTEAFF. The DNA for the CDR3 is TGCAGCGTTGGAGACAGAAACACTGAAGCTTTCTTT.

The CDR3 coding sequence is TGCGCCAGCAGCGGACAGGGGAGAGGTGCCGGGGAGCTGTTTTTT. As protein: CASSGQGRGAGELFF. The chain links TRBV5-1 to TRBJ2-2, with 9 bases identical to TRBD1. CDR1 is SGHRS, CDR2 YFSETQ, per germline. This CDR3 spans 15 amino acids. J gave up 6 bases and V 4 bases, and 7 bases lay outside the gene matches.

This chain connects TRBV7-2 to TRBJ2-7, with 10 positions matching TRBD1. The length of the CDR3 is 17 residues. V lost 1 base and J lost 2; bases outside the gene matches: 8. The V gene's germline CDR1 is SGHTA and CDR2 FQGNSA. In nucleotides, the CDR3 is TGTGCCAGCAGCTTAGATGACAGACAGGGGGCCCCCTACGAGCAGTACTTC. This gives the protein CASSLDDRQGAPYEQYF.

The CDR3 region has the DNA TGTGCCAGCAGCCAAGTGGTAGCGGGGGGGCCATTTGAGCAGTTCTTC. This translates into CASSQVVAGGPFEQFF. The chain is built from TRBV4-2 and TRBJ2-1; 11 bases agree with TRBD2. This CDR3 spans 16 amino acids. After removal of 1 base from V and 9 bases from J, the junction contained 8 bases not matched to a gene. Germline values: CDR1 LGHNA, CDR2 YNFKEQ.

The chain joins TRBV5-5 to TRBJ1-1, with D possibly being TRBD1 (6 bases). The CDR3 is made up of 13 amino acids. V was trimmed by 3 bases and J by 5 bases, leaving 11 bases between them. In germline, CDR1 is SGHKS, CDR2 YYEKEE (reference sequence). CDR3 amino acids: CASSYRVGTEAFF. Here the CDR3 DNA reads TGTGCCAGCAGCTACAGGGTGGGGACTGAAGCTTTCTTT.

The rearrangement joins TRBV4-3 to TRBJ2-3; 7 bases align to TRBD2. CDR1 is LGHNA, CDR2 YSLEER, per germline. There are 17 residues in the CDR3. V was clipped by 1 base and J by 4 bases; unmatched bases: 11. As DNA, the CDR3 is TGCGCCAGCAGCCAAGTCCGACTAGCTCGAACGGCAGATACGCAGTATTTT. This translates into CASSQVRLARTADTQYF.

V usage is TRBV3-1 (or the pseudogene TRBV3-2) and J usage is TRBJ2-2, with TRBD2 matching 12 bases. The CDR3 covers 17 residues. The germline CDR1 and CDR2 sequences are LGHDT and YNNKEL (reference sequence). V trimming: 3 bases; J trimming: 0 bases; junction bases outside the gene matches: 2. CDR3 coding DNA: TGTGCCAGCAGCCACCCTAGCGGGGGGGCGAACACCGGGGAGCTGTTTTTT. Its protein product is CASSHPSGGANTGELFF.

The chain couples TRBV12-3 or TRBV12-4 to TRBJ1-3; TRBD1 is a possible D gene (5 bases). Deletions cut 9 bases from V and 2 bases from J, with 11 bases between. The CDR3 loop spans 13 amino acids. CDR3 sequence (DNA): TGTGCCAGTACCAGGGCCACTGGAAACACCATATATTTT. It codes for CASTRATGNTIYF.

This clone was seen only a few times. The genes are TRBV6-5 and TRBJ2-7; TRBD1 aligns across 7 bases. V shed 5 bases, J shed 2 bases, and the junction held 9 bases outside the gene matches. Germline V gene lookup returns CDR1 MNHEY and CDR2 SVGAGI. The CDR3 length is 15 residues. The CDR3 nucleotides read TGTGCCAGCAGTATGACAGGGAACCCTACCTACGAGCAGTACTTC. It translates to CASSMTGNPTYEQYF.

CDR3 loop: CASRPDRAYNSPLHF. CDR3 coding DNA: TGTGCCAGCAGGCCCGACAGGGCCTATAATTCACCCCTCCACTTT. J is TRBJ1-6 and V is TRBV6-6, with 7 positions matching TRBD1. The germline V gene has CDR1 MNHNY and CDR2 SVGAGI (reference sequence). The CDR3 is made up of 15 amino acids. Trimming took 6 bases from V and 2 from J; bases not matched to a gene: 4.

V is TRBV29-1 and J is TRBJ1-1, with D possibly matching TRBD1 (5 bases). The CDR3 covers 16 residues. Germline CDR1 reads SQVTM; CDR2 reads ANQGSEA. V was pared by 5 bases and J by 2 bases, with 21 bases between. The DNA of the CDR3 is TGCAGCGTTAAGGCCGACCCCGAGACAGATAACACTGAAGCTTTCTTT. This gives the protein CSVKADPETDNTEAFF.

J is TRBJ2-3 and V is TRBV19; D not resolved. Germline CDR1 LNHDA, CDR2 SQIVND (reference sequence). Trimming pared 6 bases from V and 6 bases from J, leaving 10 bases between. The CDR3 length is 12 residues. In nucleotides, the CDR3 is TGTGCCAGTAGCATGAACGAGGATACGCAGTATTTT. Residues: CASSMNEDTQYF.